Listed below are T cell receptor beta chains from one sample, sequenced in a study of identical twins. TCRdb called the 5' RACE reads again in MiXCR, with one record for every CDR3 protein. The top ten hold over 1.5% of the sample, which has some 600,000 distinct CDR3 sequences, roughly 7.2% seen once. The data also belong to a second study, concerning yellow fever vaccine responses in identical twins.

Sequencing was carried out using PBMCs. Receptors were obtained from a woman aged 18-35 years in good health. Both conserved end residues are part of each CDR3. Each record gives: D gene, J gene, V gene, clone size, CDR3 protein, CDR3 DNA. D genes are given only for firm matches. Clone size is stated in some rows and not others, as once, few, many or a class when expanded.

NA TRBJ1-1 TRBV5-1 NA CASKSDRNTEAFF TGCGCCAGCAAATCGGACAGAAACACTGAAGCTTTCTTT
NA TRBJ2-4 TRBV7-8 NA CASSLRALETPRDF TGTGCCAGCAGCTTACGTGCGCTAGAGACCCCTCGGGACTTC
NA TRBJ2-6 TRBV29-1 NA CSVEGVGGAGANVLTF TGCAGCGTTGAAGGAGTTGGGGGCGCTGGGGCCAACGTCCTGACTTTC
NA TRBJ2-1 TRBV9 few CASSAPLSASDEQFF TGTGCCAGCAGCGCCCCCCTTTCTGCGAGTGATGAGCAGTTCTTC
NA TRBJ1-1 TRBV24-1 many CATSDGQRGGNTEAFF TGTGCCACCAGTGATGGACAAAGAGGCGGGAACACTGAAGCTTTCTTT
NA TRBJ2-1 TRBV5-1 many CASSFKRSSYNEQFF TGCGCCAGCAGCTTTAAAAGGAGCTCCTACAATGAGCAGTTCTTC
NA TRBJ2-3 TRBV7-6 few CASSPRITSTDTQYF TGTGCCAGCAGCCCGCGGATAACTAGCACAGATACGCAGTATTTT
TRBD1 TRBJ1-1 TRBV12-3/TRBV12-4 many CASSLTGGATEAFF TGTGCCAGCAGTCTGACAGGGGGCGCGACTGAAGCTTTCTTT
TRBD1 TRBJ2-7 TRBV12-3/TRBV12-4 many CASSTGQGTYEQYF TGTGCCAGCAGTACGGGACAGGGAACTTACGAGCAGTACTTC
TRBD2 TRBJ2-1 TRBV7-6 NA CASSLALAGAPNEQFF TGTGCCAGCAGCTTAGCCTTAGCGGGAGCTCCCAATGAGCAGTTCTTC
NA TRBJ2-1 TRBV24-1 many CATSDLTDYNEQFF TGTGCCACCAGTGATTTAACAGACTACAATGAGCAGTTCTTC
TRBD1 TRBJ2-7 TRBV5-1 few CASSFQGQGSNEQYF TGCGCCAGCAGCTTCCAGGGACAGGGGAGCAACGAGCAGTACTTC
TRBD1 TRBJ2-7 TRBV3-1 NA CASSQGGTGRIEQYF TGTGCCAGCAGCCAAGGGGGGACAGGGCGAATCGAGCAGTACTTC
TRBD1 TRBJ2-3 TRBV20-1 few CSARDAAGGFGTDTQYF TGCAGTGCTAGAGATGCGGCAGGGGGCTTTGGCACAGATACGCAGTATTTT
NA TRBJ2-1 TRBV3-1 NA CASSQGTKGEQFF TGTGCCAGCAGCCAAGGGACCAAGGGCGAGCAGTTCTTC
TRBD1 TRBJ1-6 TRBV5-1 many CASTLGQGGNSPLHF TGCGCCAGCACCCTCGGACAGGGTGGGAATTCACCCCTCCACTTT
TRBD1 TRBJ1-4 TRBV12-3/TRBV12-4 few CASREAGGGEKLFF TGTGCCAGCAGGGAGGCAGGGGGAGGCGAAAAACTGTTTTTT
TRBD1 TRBJ1-4 TRBV6-1 few CASGDRDGATNEKLFF TGTGCCAGCGGGGACAGGGATGGAGCAACTAATGAAAAACTGTTTTTT
NA TRBJ2-2 TRBV28 few CASKSSTGELFF TGTGCCAGCAAATCCTCTACCGGGGAGCTGTTTTTT
NA TRBJ2-1 TRBV18 NA CASSRPGVWGSYNEQFF TGTGCCAGCTCACGTCCCGGGGTTTGGGGCTCGTACAATGAGCAGTTCTTC